This T cell receptor (beta chain) was retrieved from a study of CD8 T cells in ankylosing spondylitis. Findings of the study overall: Among TCR beta sequences, a motif of several highly homologous variants appeared characteristic of ankylosing spondylitis blood.

At least ten counts were recorded for this clonotype. Its target is unknown. The CDR3 spans 17 residues. The germline CDR1 and CDR2 sequences are MDHEN and SYDVKM. The V and J ends lost 6 bases and 5 bases respectively, with 25 bases between them. TCRdb analysed the 5' RACE reads with MiXCR anew, one entry per CDR3 protein. The table has 200,000 to 250,000 distinct CDR3 sequences, roughly 10% seen once. This sequence was found in a male donor with ankylosing spondylitis or in good health (not recorded which). The chain uses TRBV28 and TRBJ2-5; no clear D gene. Sequenced sample: blood, either unsorted or a sorted T cell fraction (not recorded which). For the CDR3, the DNA is TGTGCCAGCAGCCCGTTCGGCGACATCCAGCCGAGGGAGACCCAGTACTTC. Translation: CASSPFGDIQPRETQYF.